The entry that follows covers one TCR beta chain sequence. The antigen is undetermined. The sample originates from a study of blood T cells in healthy people across ages. Those donating, healthy Caucasian individuals from Russia, were aged roughly 6 to 90. The use of a sample-barcoded 5' primer and a J-beta primer mix characterized a second PCR of about 7 to 12 cycles. Tags on each cDNA molecule came from a template-switch adaptor with 12 random nucleotides. MiXCR was run by TCRdb on the 5' RACE reads, yielding one entry per CDR3 protein. The repertoire holds roughly 1,300,000 distinct CDR3 sequences, with around 59% as singletons. Study-wide points: Investigators viewed diversity estimates from one million T cells as underestimates, the study reported. Greater diversity and more naive CD4+ cells were seen in long-lived donors than in aged donors.

CDR3 length equals 13 residues. The germline CDR1 and CDR2 sequences are MNHEY and SMNVEV (reference sequence). The germline V and J ends were trimmed by 6 bases and 3 bases, with 12 bases remaining between them. This TCR was sampled from a man between 18 and 29 years old in good health. The sample consisted of blood. V gene TRBV27 combines with J gene TRBJ2-7, with D perhaps TRBD2 (5 bases). DNA of the CDR3: TGTGCCAGCAGCCGCCGGGAAAACTACGAGCAGTACTTC. It specifies CASSRRENYEQYF.